This T cell receptor beta chain was retrieved from a study of T-cell memory formation after mild COVID-19. In its sample, this clonotype was seen a few times. Via MiXCR, TCRdb re-called the 5' RACE reads, giving one row per CDR3 protein. The sample has around 470,000 distinct CDR3 sequences, around 20% seen once. Trimming cost V 5 bases and J 4 bases, with 14 bases left between them. CDR3 length: 15 amino acids. CDR1 and CDR2 (germline): SNHLY, FYNNEI. Sequencing was performed on PBMCs or a T cell subset sorted from them (not recorded which). This receptor was identified in an adult woman who had mild COVID-19 (a few samples of this study predate the infection). Cell type and time point are not known. V and J are TRBV2 and TRBJ2-2, with D possibly TRBD2 on 6 matching bases. CDR3 DNA: TGTGCCAGCAGTAAGTGGGACTCCAGCACCGGGGAGCTGTTTTTT. Translated: CASSKWDSSTGELFF.